The clone carrying this TCR beta chain was observed a few times. Its matching antigen is unknown. The assay was immunoSEQ multiplex PCR, and TCRdb's table has in-frame clones only and misses some. This table has approximately 26,000 clones, about 91% appearing once. The data were obtained in a study of T cells in localized non-small cell lung cancer. Overall study findings and caveats: Sequence data derive from only one tumor region, so heterogeneity remains possible. A higher density of T cells in blood coincided with extended overall survival.

Trimming took 7 bases from V and 6 from J; bases not matched to a gene: 8. The CDR3 is 15 residues long. The V gene's germline CDR1 is MNHEY and CDR2 SVGAGI. The V call is TRBV6-5, the J call TRBJ1-6; 8 bases line up with TRBD1. This clonotype was sampled from a female donor aged 60 or older with stage II squamous cell lung carcinoma. Specimen: peripheral blood, collected before any cancer treatment. CDR3 protein: CASNPDREGNSPLHF. In nucleotides, the CDR3 is TGTGCCAGCAACCCGGACAGGGAGGGTAATTCACCCCTCCACTTT.